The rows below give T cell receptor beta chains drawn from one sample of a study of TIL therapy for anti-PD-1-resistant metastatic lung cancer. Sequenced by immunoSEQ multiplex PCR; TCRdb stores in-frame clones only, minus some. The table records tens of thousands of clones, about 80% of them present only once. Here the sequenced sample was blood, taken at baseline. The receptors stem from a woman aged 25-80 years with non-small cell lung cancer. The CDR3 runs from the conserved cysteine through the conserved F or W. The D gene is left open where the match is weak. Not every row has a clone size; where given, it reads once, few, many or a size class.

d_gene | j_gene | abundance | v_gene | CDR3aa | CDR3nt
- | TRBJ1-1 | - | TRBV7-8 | CASSFLAANTEAFF | TGTGCCAGCAGCTTTCTCGCGGCGAACACTGAAGCTTTCTTT
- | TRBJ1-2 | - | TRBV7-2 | CASSSTVVNYGYTF | TGTGCCAGCAGCTCGACAGTAGTCAACTATGGCTACACCTTC
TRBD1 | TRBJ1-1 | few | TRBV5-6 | CASSLGGTVNTEAFF | TGTGCCAGCAGCTTAGGCGGGACAGTGAACACTGAAGCTTTCTTT
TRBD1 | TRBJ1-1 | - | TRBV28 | CASSLLTGGTEAFF | TGTGCCAGCAGTTTGTTAACAGGGGGCACTGAAGCTTTCTTT
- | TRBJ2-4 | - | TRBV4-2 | CASSREVGAVDLAKNIQYF | TGTGCCAGCAGCCGTGAGGTGGGGGCGGTAGATCTAGCCAAAAACATTCAGTACTTC
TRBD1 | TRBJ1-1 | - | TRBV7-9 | CASSLGGWGQGDAFF | TGTGCCAGCAGCCTGGGGGGCTGGGGACAGGGGGACGCTTTCTTT
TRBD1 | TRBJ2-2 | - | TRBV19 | CASSSGQTFTGELFF | TGTGCCAGTAGCTCGGGACAGACCTTCACCGGGGAGCTGTTTTTT
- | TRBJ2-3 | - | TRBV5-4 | CASSTGTDTQYF | TGTGCCAGTTCGACGGGCACAGATACGCAGTATTTT
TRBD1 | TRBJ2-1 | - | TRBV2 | CASSEDREPNEQFF | TGTGCCAGCAGTGAGGACAGGGAACCTAATGAGCAGTTCTTC
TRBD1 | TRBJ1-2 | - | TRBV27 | CATTGGSGYTF | TGTGCCACTACAGGGGGCTCTGGCTACACCTTC
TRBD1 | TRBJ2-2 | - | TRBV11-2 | CASSLWTGGATGELFF | TGTGCCAGCAGCTTATGGACAGGGGGCGCGACCGGGGAGCTGTTTTTT
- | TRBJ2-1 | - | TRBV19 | CASSIDRISYNEQFF | TGTGCCAGTAGTATCGACAGGATCTCCTACAATGAGCAGTTCTTC
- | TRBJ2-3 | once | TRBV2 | CASDRYGTDTQYF | TGTGCCAGCGACCGTTATGGCACAGATACGCAGTATTTT
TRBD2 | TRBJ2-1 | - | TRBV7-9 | CASRLTSGGQDEQFF | TGTGCCAGCAGATTGACTAGCGGGGGACAAGATGAGCAGTTCTTC
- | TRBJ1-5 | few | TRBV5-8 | CASSLLGQPQHF | TGTGCCAGCAGCTTGTTAGGTCAGCCCCAGCATTTT
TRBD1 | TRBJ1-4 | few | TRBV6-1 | CASNWDRDGEKLFF | TGTGCCAGCAACTGGGACAGGGATGGCGAAAAACTGTTTTTT
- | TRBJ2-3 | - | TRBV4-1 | CASSSGGGRGADTQYF | TGCGCCAGCAGCTCAGGGGGCGGGAGGGGGGCAGATACGCAGTATTTT
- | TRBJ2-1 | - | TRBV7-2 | CASSLIARGEQFF | TGTGCCAGCAGCTTAATCGCCCGCGGTGAGCAGTTCTTC
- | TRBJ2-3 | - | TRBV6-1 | CASSIGVPDTQYF | TGTGCCAGCAGTATTGGGGTCCCAGATACGCAGTATTTT
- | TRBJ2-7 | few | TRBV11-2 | CASSLESTFYEQYF | TGTGCCAGCAGCTTAGAAAGCACCTTCTACGAGCAGTACTTC
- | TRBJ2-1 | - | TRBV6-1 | CAIDAELDSYNEQFF | TGTGCCATCGACGCCGAGCTGGATTCCTACAATGAGCAGTTCTTC
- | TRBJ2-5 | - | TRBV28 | CASLGGAEETQYF | TGTGCCAGCCTGGGGGGGGCCGAAGAGACCCAGTACTTC
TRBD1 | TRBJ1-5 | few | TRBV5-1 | CASSSGTGPNQPQHF | TGCGCCAGCAGCTCAGGGACAGGTCCTAATCAGCCCCAGCATTTT
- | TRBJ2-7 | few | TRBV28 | CASSPGHKGPWGEQYF | TGTGCCAGCAGCCCCGGACATAAGGGCCCCTGGGGGGAGCAGTACTTC
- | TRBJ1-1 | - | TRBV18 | CASSLLNTEAFF | TGTGCCAGCTCACTATTGAACACTGAAGCTTTCTTT
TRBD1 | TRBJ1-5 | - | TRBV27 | CASSFSQGNQPQHF | TGTGCCAGCAGTTTCTCACAGGGGAATCAGCCCCAGCATTTT
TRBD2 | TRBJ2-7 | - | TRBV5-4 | CASSNSGGGYEQYF | TGTGCCAGCAGTAATAGCGGGGGCGGATACGAGCAGTACTTC
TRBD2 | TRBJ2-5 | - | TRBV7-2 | CASSLGLAGVLGETQYF | TGTGCCAGCAGCCTCGGACTAGCGGGGGTTTTAGGAGAGACCCAGTACTTC
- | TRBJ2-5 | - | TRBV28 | CASSLVLAGTETQYF | TGTGCCAGCAGTCTAGTGCTGGCAGGGACAGAGACCCAGTACTTC
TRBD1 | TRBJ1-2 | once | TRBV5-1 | CASSLAGQGTYGYTF | TGCGCCAGCAGCTTGGCGGGACAGGGAACCTATGGCTACACCTTC
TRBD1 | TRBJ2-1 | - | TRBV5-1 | CASSTQPGTGTWNEQFF | TGCGCCAGCAGCACACAACCTGGGACAGGGACTTGGAATGAGCAGTTCTTC
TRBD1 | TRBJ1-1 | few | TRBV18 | CASSTGEDTEAFF | TGTGCCAGCTCAACAGGGGAGGACACTGAAGCTTTCTTT
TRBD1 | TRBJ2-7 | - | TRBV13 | CASSRQGESYEQYF | TGTGCCAGCAGCCGACAGGGAGAATCCTACGAGCAGTACTTC
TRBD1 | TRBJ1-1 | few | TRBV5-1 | CASTVAGQGNTEAFF | TGCGCCAGCACCGTGGCGGGACAGGGGAACACTGAAGCTTTCTTT
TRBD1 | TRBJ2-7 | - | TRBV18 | CASSLIPGQNYEQYF | TGTGCCAGCTCATTGATCCCGGGACAGAACTACGAGCAGTACTTC
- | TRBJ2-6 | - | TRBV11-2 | CASSPRMLGYGANVLTF | TGTGCCAGCAGCCCGAGGATGCTCGGTTACGGGGCCAACGTCCTGACTTTC
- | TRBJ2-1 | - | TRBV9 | CASSVGVEQFF | TGTGCCAGCAGCGTAGGGGTAGAGCAGTTCTTC
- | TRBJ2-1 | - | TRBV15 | CATSRGEQNNEQFF | TGTGCCACCAGCAGAGGTGAACAGAACAATGAGCAGTTCTTC
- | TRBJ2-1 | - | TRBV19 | CASSIGDEQFF | TGTGCCAGTAGTATTGGGGATGAGCAGTTCTTC
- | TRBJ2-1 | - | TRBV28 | CASSLLGTLYEDEQFF | TGTGCCAGCAGTTTATTGGGGACCCTTTACGAGGATGAGCAGTTCTTC
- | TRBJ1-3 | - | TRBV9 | CASSVRGDPGNTIYF | TGTGCCAGCAGCGTAAGGGGGGATCCTGGAAACACCATATATTTT
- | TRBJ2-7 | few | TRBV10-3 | CAISEWSAYEQYF | TGTGCCATCAGTGAGTGGAGCGCCTACGAGCAGTACTTC
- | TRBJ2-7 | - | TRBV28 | CASRPTLFYEQYF | TGTGCCAGCAGACCAACCCTTTTCTACGAGCAGTACTTC
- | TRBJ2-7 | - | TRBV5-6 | CASSLRSEQYF | TGTGCCAGCAGCTTGCGGAGTGAGCAGTACTTC
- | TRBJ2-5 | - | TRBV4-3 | CASSQDPQGGPWGETQYF | TGCGCCAGCAGCCAAGATCCTCAAGGGGGACCTTGGGGGGAGACCCAGTACTTC
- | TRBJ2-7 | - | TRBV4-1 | CASSPVRDFVYEQYF | TGCGCCAGCAGCCCTGTTCGGGACTTCGTCTACGAGCAGTACTTC
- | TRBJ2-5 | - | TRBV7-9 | CASSLAEETQYF | TGTGCCAGCAGCTTAGCGGAAGAGACCCAGTACTTC
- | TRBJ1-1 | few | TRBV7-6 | CASSLTGNTEAFF | TGTGCCAGCAGTCTGACAGGGAACACTGAAGCTTTCTTT
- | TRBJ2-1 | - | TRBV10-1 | CASSESNFAGPPSDEQFF | TGCGCCAGCAGTGAGTCGAACTTCGCGGGGCCCCCGAGCGATGAGCAGTTCTTC
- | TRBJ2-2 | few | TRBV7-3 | CASSVNTGELFF | TGTGCCAGCAGCGTCAATACCGGGGAGCTGTTTTTT
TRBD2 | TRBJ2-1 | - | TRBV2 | CASSRLAGLYNEQFF | TGTGCCAGCAGTCGACTAGCGGGGCTCTACAATGAGCAGTTCTTC
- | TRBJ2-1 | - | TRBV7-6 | CASSLDNGAAPYNEQFF | TGTGCCAGCAGCTTAGACAACGGGGCGGCCCCCTACAATGAGCAGTTCTTC
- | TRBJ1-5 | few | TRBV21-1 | CASSKGKNRDVGNQPQHF | TGTGCCAGCAGCAAAGGCAAAAACAGGGACGTTGGCAATCAGCCCCAGCATTTT
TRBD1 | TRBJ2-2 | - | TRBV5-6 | CASILRTGQNTGELFF | TGTGCCAGCATCTTACGGACAGGGCAGAACACCGGGGAGCTGTTTTTT
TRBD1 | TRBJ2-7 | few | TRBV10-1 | CASSEYSSRTGSYEQYF | TGCGCCAGCAGTGAGTATTCCTCCCGGACAGGCTCCTACGAGCAGTACTTC
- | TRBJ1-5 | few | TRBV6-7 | CASSYQINQPQHF | TGTGCCAGCAGTTACCAAATTAATCAGCCCCAGCATTTT
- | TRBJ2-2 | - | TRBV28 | CASSFSTNTGELFF | TGTGCCAGCAGTTTCTCCACGAACACCGGGGAGCTGTTTTTT
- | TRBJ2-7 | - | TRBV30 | CAWEETAVSYEQYF | TGTGCCTGGGAAGAGACAGCAGTCTCCTACGAGCAGTACTTC
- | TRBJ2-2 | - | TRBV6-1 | CASSERGRWRGAGELFF | TGTGCCAGCAGTGAAAGGGGTCGGTGGAGGGGCGCCGGGGAGCTGTTTTTT